The source of this TCR beta chain is a study of blood T cell repertoires in COVID-19. On the study more broadly: COVID-19 samples, acute and convalescent, were from the United States, Italy and Spain.

The CDR3 loop spans 14 amino acids. The ends were cut back, 0 bases at V and 0 bases at J, with 5 bases in the middle. Germline V CDR1 and CDR2: MNHEY, SVGAGI. Profiled with immunoSEQ multiplex PCR; TCRdb holds only in-frame clones, not every one. The sample includes fewer than 250,000 clones, more than 80% of them seen just once. The TCR sequence derives from a man in his sixties who had recovered from COVID-19. The sequencing sample was made of PBMCs or T cells enriched from blood (not recorded which). The chain combines TRBV6-5 with TRBJ1-2; D remains unclear. Here the CDR3 reads CASSYSRANYGYTF. In DNA form, the CDR3 reads TGTGCCAGCAGTTACTCGAGAGCTAACTATGGCTACACCTTC.